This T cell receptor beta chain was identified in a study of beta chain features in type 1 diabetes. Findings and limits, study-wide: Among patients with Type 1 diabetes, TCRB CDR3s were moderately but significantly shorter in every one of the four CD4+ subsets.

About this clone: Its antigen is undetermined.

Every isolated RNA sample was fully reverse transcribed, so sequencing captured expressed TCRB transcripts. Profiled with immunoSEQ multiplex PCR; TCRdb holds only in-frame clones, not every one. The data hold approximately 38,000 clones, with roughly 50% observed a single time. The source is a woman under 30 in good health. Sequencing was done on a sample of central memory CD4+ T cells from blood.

The CDR3 region is CASSGPGRLSPEAFF. The CDR3 DNA sequence: TGTGCCAGCAGCGGACCAGGTCGGCTTTCCCCTGAAGCTTTCTTT. V usage is TRBV9 and J usage is TRBJ1-1, with D uncertain. V was shortened by 3 bases and J by 6 bases, with 18 bases between the two germline ends. CDR1 and CDR2 from the germline V gene are SGDLS and YYNGEE. The CDR3 spans 15 residues. Looking up the rest from reference TRBV9 and TRBJ1-1 gives the full variable domain: DSGVTQTPKHLITATGQRVTLRCSPRSGDLSVYWYQQSLDQGLQFLIQYYNGEERAKGNILERFSAQQFPDLHSELNLSSLELGDSALYFCASSGPGRLSPEAFFGQGTRLTVV.